The clone carrying this T cell receptor beta chain has more than one count but fewer than ten. Its specificity is not known. This specimen belongs to a study of response to subunit inactivated influenza vaccine. Study-wide results and limits: Authors suggested that a seasonal influenza vaccination recruits few new T cells each time.

V was trimmed by 2 bases and J by 0 bases, leaving 11 bases between them. The germline CDR1 and CDR2 sequences are MGHRA and YSYEKL. This CDR3 spans 16 amino acids. TCRdb re-analysed the RT-PCR reads in MiXCR, keeping a single row per CDR3 protein. The table has roughly 670,000 distinct CDR3 sequences, 12% to 15% seen once. The chain is built from TRBV4-1 and TRBJ1-3; D is perhaps TRBD1 (5 bases). This sequence originates from a man aged 45-60 years who received an inactivated influenza vaccine. This specimen was PBMCs from blood, taken approximately 15 days before vaccination. CDR3 nucleotides: TGCGCCAGCAGCCAACAAACAGGTCCCTCTGGAAACACCATATATTTT. The encoded protein is CASSQQTGPSGNTIYF.